The TCR beta chain described here comes from a study of blood T cells in healthy people across ages. The authors ran a second PCR of about 7 to 11 cycles using a sample-barcoded 5' primer and a J-beta primer mix. From the 5' RACE reads, TCRdb called clonotypes with MiXCR, one entry per CDR3 protein. Of 1 million or so distinct CDR3 sequences in the sample, under 30% are singletons; the top ten hold around 0.75%. They isolated at least 7 million PBMCs from each sample. This CDR3 spans 13 amino acids. V gave up 7 bases and J gave up 4 bases, with 10 bases separating them. CDR1 and CDR2 from the germline V gene are LNHDA and SQIVND (reference sequence). These data were likewise used in another study, on T cells of mothers and their children. That study reports: The search for persistent microchimeric T cell clones detected none.

The genes are TRBV19 and TRBJ1-4; TRBD1 is a possible D gene (6 bases). What was sequenced was blood. This clonotype was obtained from a girl aged 2-10 years in good health. The CDR3 nucleotides read TGTGCCAGTACGACAGGACTTAATGAAAAACTGTTTTTT. This codes for CASTTGLNEKLFF. The whole variable domain, filled in from reference TRBV19 and TRBJ1-4, reads DGGITQSPKYLFRKEGQNVTLSCEQNLNHDAMYWYRQDPGQGLRLIYYSQIVNDFQKGDIAEGYSVSREKKESFPLTVTSAQKNPTAFYLCASTTGLNEKLFFGSGTQLSVL.